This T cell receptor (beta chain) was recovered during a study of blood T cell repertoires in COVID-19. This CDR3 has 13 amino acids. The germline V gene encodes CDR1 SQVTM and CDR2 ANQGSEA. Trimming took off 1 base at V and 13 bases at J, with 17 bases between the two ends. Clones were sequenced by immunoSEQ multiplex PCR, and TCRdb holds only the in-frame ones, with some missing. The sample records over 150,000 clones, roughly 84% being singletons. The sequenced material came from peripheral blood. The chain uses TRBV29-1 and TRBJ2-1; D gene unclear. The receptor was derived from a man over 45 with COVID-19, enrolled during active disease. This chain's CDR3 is CSVEVDPEVCQFF. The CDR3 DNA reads TGCAGCGTTGAAGTCGACCCTGAGGTATGTCAGTTCTTC.